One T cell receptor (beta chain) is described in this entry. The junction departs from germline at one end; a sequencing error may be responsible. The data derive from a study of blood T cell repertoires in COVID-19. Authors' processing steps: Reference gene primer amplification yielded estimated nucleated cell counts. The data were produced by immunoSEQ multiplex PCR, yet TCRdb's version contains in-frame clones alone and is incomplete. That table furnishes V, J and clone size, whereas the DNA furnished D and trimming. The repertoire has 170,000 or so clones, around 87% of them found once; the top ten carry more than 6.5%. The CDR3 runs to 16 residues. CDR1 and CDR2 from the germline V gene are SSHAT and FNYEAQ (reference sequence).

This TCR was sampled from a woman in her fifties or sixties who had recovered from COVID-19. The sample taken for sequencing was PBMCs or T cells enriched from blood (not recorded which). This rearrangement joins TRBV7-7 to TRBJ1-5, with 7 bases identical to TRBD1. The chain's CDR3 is CASTVRKTGRDQPQHF. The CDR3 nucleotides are TGTGCTAGCACCGTACGCAAGACAGGGAGAGATCAGCCCCAGCATTTT.